This T cell receptor beta chain was obtained from a study of shared clonotypes between healthy human individuals. Study-level information: Per-donor plates numbered three CD4 naive, three CD4 memory, two CD8 naive and one CD8 memory.

The ends were cut back, 3 bases at V and 7 bases at J, with 13 bases in the middle. Germline V gene data show CDR1 as SQVTM and CDR2 as ANQGSEA. The length of the CDR3 is 13 residues. Clones were sequenced by immunoSEQ multiplex PCR, and TCRdb holds only the in-frame ones, with some missing. The table includes some 2 million clones, 85% to 95% detected once. Naive-designated CD8 cells lacked CD45RO, were positively enriched for CCR7, and omitted terminally differentiated effector memory CD45RA+ cells. Sequenced material: naive CD8+ T cells sorted from blood. The clonotype comes from a man younger than 35 in good health. The chain combines TRBV29-1 with TRBJ2-4; tentatively, D is TRBD1 (5 bases). For the CDR3, the DNA is TGCAGCGTTGACTTAGGGGAAGGGAACATTCAGTACTTC. Encoded protein: CSVDLGEGNIQYF.